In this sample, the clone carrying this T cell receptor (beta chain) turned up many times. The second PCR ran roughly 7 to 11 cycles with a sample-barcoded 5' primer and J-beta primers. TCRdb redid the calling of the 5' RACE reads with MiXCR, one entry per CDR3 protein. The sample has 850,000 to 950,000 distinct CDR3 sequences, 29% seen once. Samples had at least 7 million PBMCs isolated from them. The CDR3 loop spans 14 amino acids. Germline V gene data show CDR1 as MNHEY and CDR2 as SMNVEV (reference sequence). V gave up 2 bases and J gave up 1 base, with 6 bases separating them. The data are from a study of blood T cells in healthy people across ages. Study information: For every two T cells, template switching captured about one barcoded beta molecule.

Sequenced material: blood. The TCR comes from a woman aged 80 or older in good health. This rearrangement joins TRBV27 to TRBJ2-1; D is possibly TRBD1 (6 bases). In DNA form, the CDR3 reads TGTGCCAGCAGTTTAAGGGGGTCCTACAATGAGCAGTTCTTC. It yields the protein CASSLRGSYNEQFF.